This T cell receptor (beta chain) was captured by sequencing in a study of blood T cell repertoires in COVID-19. Looking at the study overall: Material from acute and convalescent COVID-19 was sourced from the United States, Italy and Spain. PBMCs, B-cell-depleted T cells, or T cells provided the cDNA or gDNA that made up the material.

Per the original data handling: Amplification of reference gene primers provided the estimated nucleated cell counts. Repertoires were generated with immunoSEQ multiplex PCR, while TCRdb's copy carries only in-frame clones and drops some. The V and J calls and the clone size are those of that table, but D and trimming were determined from the DNA. Of 70,000 to 90,000 clones listed, 84% were seen once; the top ten hold about 11%. The germline CDR1 and CDR2 sequences are MNHNS and SASEGT. CDR3 length equals 15 residues. After removal of 1 base from V and 6 bases from J, the junction contained 6 bases not matched to a gene.

The TCR was taken from a human donor in a cohort sampled during active COVID-19. Material: peripheral blood. This sequence joins TRBV6-1 and TRBJ2-1, with 7 bases lining up with TRBD2. The CDR3 DNA is TGTGCCAGCAGTGAAGTGCAAGCGGGAAGCAATGAGCAGTTCTTC. Protein: CASSEVQAGSNEQFF.